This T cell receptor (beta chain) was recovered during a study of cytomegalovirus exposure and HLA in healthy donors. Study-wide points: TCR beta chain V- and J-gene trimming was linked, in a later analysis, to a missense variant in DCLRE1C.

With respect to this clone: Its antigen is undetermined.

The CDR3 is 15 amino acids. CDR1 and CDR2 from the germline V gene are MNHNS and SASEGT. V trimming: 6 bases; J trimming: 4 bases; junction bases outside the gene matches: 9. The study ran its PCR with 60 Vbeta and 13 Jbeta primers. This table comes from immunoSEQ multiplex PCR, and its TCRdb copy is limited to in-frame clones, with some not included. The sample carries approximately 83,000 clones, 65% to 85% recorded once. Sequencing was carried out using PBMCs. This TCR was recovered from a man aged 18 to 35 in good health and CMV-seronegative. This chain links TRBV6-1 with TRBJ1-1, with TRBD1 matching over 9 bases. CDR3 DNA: TGTGCCAGCAGCGCACAGGGGGCGAGGAGCACTGAAGCTTTCTTT. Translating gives CASSAQGARSTEAFF.